This T cell receptor (beta chain) appears in the sequencing data of a study of OX40 agonist ivuxolimab in advanced cancers. Study-level information: Dose-escalation patients had hepatocellular carcinoma, melanoma, renal cell or head and neck cancer. Study outcomes and limitations: Nonresponders, in some cases, also had low normalized T-cell clonal expansion. Circulating CD4+ and CD8+ T cells showed clonal expansion by week 6 at 0.1 to 3.0 mg/kg. Patients with a partial response at 0.1-3.0 mg/kg had among the lowest clonal expansion.

Comments on this clone: The antigen is not known.

Repertoires were generated with immunoSEQ multiplex PCR, while TCRdb's copy carries only in-frame clones and drops some. The sample shows 25,000 to 35,000 clones, 75% to 90% of them seen only once. The CDR3 sequence is 15 residues long. Germline V gives CDR1 SEHNR, CDR2 FQNEAQ (reference sequence). Trimming took off 5 bases at V and 4 bases at J, with 18 bases between the two ends. The specimen was CD4+ or CD8+ T cells sorted from blood, collected in a trial of the OX40 agonist ivuxolimab. The sequence came from an adult with an advanced solid tumor such as melanoma, head and neck, liver or kidney cancer. The V and J genes are TRBV7-9 and TRBJ2-7, with TRBD2 as a possible D gene (5 bases). CDR3 bases: TGTGCCAGCAGCCCCCTTTCCGGGGTCTGGTACGAGCAGTACTTC. Its protein product is CASSPLSGVWYEQYF.